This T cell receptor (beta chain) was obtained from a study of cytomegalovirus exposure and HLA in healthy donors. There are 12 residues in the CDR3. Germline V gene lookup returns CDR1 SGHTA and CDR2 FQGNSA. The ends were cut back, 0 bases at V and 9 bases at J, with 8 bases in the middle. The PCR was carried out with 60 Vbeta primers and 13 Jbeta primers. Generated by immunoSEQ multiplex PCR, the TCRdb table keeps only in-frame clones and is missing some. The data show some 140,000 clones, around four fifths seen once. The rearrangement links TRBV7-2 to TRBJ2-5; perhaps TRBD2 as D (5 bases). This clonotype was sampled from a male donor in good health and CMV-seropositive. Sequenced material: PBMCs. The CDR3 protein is CASSLARAPQYF. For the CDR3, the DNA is TGTGCCAGCAGCTTAGCGCGGGCACCCCAGTACTTC.